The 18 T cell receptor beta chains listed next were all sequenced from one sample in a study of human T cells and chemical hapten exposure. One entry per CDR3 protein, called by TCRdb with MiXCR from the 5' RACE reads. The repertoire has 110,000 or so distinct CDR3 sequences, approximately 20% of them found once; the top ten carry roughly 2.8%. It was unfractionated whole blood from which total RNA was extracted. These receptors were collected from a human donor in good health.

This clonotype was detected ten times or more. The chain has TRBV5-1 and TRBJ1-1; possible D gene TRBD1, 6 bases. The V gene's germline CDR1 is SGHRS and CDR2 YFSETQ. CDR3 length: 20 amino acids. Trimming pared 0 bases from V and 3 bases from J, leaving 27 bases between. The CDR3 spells CASSLGGVLDSGTLDTEAFF. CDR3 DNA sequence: TGCGCCAGCAGCTTGGGAGGGGTATTGGACAGTGGGACATTGGACACTGAAGCTTTCTTT.

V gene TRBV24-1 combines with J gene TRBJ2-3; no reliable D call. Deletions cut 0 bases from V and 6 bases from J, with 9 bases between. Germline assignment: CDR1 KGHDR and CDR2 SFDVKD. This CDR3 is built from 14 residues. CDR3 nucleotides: TGTGCCACCAGTGATTTGGCGAATACTGATACGCAGTATTTT. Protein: CATSDLANTDTQYF.

The DNA for the CDR3 is TGTGCCAGCAGAGGAACTAGCGGGAGGAGAGATACGCAGTATTTT. It is translated as CASRGTSGRRDTQYF. This rearrangement joins TRBV13 to TRBJ2-3, with 12 positions matching TRBD2. The CDR3 covers 15 residues. Trimming took 6 bases from V and 5 from J; bases not matched to a gene: 6. Germline loops: CDR1 PRHDT, CDR2 FYEKMQ (reference sequence).

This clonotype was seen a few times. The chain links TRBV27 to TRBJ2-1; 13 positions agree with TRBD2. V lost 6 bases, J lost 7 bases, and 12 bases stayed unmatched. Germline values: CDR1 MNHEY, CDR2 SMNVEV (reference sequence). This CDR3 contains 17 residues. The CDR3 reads CASSIPSLAGGPNEQFF. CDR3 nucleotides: TGTGCCAGCAGCATCCCCTCACTAGCGGGAGGGCCGAATGAGCAGTTCTTC.

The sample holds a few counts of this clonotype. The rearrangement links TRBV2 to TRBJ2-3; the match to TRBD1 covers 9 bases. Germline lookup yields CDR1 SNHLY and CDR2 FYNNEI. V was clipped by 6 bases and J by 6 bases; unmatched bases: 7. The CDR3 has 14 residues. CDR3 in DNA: TGTGCCAGCAGCCAACAGGGGGCGCTTGATACGCAGTATTTT. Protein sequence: CASSQQGALDTQYF.

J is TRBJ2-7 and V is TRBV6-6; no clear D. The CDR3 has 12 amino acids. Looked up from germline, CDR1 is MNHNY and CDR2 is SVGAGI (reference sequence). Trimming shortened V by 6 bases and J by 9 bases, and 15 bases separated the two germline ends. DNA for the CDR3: TGTGCCAGCAGCAAGGACGGTCTGGGGCAGTACTTC. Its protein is CASSKDGLGQYF.

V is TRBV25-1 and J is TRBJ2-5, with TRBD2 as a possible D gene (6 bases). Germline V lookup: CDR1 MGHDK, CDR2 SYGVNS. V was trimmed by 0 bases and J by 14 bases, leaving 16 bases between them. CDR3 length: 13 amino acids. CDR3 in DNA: TGTGCCAGCAGTGAATATAGAGGGACTCGCGTCTACTTC. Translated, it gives CASSEYRGTRVYF. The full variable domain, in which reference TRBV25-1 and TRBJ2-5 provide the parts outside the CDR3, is EADIYQTPRYLVIGTGKKITLECSQTMGHDKMYWYQQDPGMELHLIHYSYGVNSTEKGDLSSESTVSRIRTEHFPLTLESARPSHTSQYLCASSEYRGTRVYFGPGTRLLVL.

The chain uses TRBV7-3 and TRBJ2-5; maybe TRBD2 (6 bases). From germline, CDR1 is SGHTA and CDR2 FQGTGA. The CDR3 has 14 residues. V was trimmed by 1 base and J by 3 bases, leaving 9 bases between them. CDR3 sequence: CASSLNPSEETQYF. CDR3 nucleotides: TGTGCCAGCAGCTTAAATCCTAGCGAAGAGACCCAGTACTTC.

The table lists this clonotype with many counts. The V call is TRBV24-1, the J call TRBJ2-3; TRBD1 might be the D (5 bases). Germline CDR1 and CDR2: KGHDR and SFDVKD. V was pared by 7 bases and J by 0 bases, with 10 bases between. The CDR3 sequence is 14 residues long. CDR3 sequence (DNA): TGTGCCACCAGCGCAAGGGGTAGCACAGATACGCAGTATTTT. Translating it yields CATSARGSTDTQYF.

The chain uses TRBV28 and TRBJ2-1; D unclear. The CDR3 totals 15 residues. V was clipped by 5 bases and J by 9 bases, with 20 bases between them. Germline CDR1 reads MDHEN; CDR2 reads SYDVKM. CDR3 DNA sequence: TGTGCCAGCAGTCCAGTATCCGTTCTTTCGAGTGAGCAGTTCTTC. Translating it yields CASSPVSVLSSEQFF.

The chain's CDR3 is CASSSRGPEAKNIQYF. The CDR3 DNA sequence: TGTGCCAGCAGCTCCAGGGGGCCGGAAGCCAAAAACATTCAGTACTTC. The chain joins TRBV5-4 to TRBJ2-4; 8 nucleotides match TRBD1. The CDR3 is made up of 16 amino acids. J was trimmed by 0 bases and V by 3 bases; bases with no gene match: 5. Germline assignment: CDR1 SGHNT and CDR2 YYREEE (reference sequence).

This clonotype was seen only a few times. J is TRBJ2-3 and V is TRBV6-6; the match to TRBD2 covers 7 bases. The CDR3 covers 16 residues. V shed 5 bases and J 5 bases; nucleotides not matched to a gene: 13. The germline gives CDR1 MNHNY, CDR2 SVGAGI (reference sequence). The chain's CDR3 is CASSLTAGPRGDTQYF. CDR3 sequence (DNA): TGTGCCAGCAGTCTTACAGCGGGACCAAGGGGAGATACGCAGTATTTT.

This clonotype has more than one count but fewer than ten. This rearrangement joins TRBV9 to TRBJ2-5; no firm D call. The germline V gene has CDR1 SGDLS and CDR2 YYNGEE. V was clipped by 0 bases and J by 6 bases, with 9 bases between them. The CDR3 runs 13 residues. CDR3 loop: CASSVEPEKTQYF. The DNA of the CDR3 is TGTGCCAGCAGCGTAGAACCGGAGAAGACCCAGTACTTC.

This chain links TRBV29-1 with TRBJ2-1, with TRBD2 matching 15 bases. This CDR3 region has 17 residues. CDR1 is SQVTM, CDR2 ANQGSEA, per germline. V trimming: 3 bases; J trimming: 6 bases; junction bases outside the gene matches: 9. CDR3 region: CSVDAGLAGGGVNEQFF. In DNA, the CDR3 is TGCAGCGTTGATGCGGGACTAGCGGGAGGAGGGGTCAATGAGCAGTTCTTC.

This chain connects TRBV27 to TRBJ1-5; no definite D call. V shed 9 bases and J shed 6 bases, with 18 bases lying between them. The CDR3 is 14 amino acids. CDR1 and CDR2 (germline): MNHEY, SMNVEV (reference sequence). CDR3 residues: CASSRQEGGQPQHF. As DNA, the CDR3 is TGTGCCAGTTCTCGGCAGGAGGGTGGTCAGCCCCAGCATTTT.

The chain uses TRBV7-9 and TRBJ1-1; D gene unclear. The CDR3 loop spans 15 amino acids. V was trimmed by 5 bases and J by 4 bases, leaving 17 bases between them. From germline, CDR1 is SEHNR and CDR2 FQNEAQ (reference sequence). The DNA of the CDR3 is TGTGCCAGCAGCCCAGAGGGAGGGTTTGGCACTGAAGCTTTCTTT. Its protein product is CASSPEGGFGTEAFF.

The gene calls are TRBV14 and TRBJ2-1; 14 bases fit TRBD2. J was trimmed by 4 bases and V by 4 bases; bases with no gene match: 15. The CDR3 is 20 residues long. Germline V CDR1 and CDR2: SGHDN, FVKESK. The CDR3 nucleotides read TGTGCCAGCAGCCCTACGCAGGGACAGGGACTAGCGGGAGTTTACAATGAGCAGTTCTTC. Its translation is CASSPTQGQGLAGVYNEQFF.

CDR3 sequence: CASSYSGSDYEQYF. CDR3 nucleotides: TGTGCCAGCAGCTATAGCGGGAGTGATTACGAGCAGTACTTC. This rearrangement joins TRBV6-5 to TRBJ2-7; the match to TRBD2 covers 9 bases. The germline V gene has CDR1 MNHEY and CDR2 SVGAGI. V shed 6 bases, J shed 4 bases, and the junction held 7 bases outside the gene matches. This CDR3 comprises 14 residues.